These T cell receptor beta chains were read from a single sample in a study of shared clonotypes between healthy human individuals. Measured with immunoSEQ multiplex PCR; TCRdb has only the in-frame clones, and not every one. The repertoire holds 950,000 to 1,100,000 clones, with about 75% as singletons. Sequencing was performed on memory CD4+ T cells sorted from blood. Receptors were obtained from a man younger than 35 in good health. Each CDR3 is given without its conserved first and last residue. Fields, in order: V gene, CDR3 protein.

TRBV7-9 | ASSLEVPGYGYT
TRBV9 | ASSSQGSDTQY
TRBV5-4 | ASSLGGGRSPNEQF
TRBV4-3 | ASSQDVYLETQY
TRBV12-5 | ASGLVAQGTGELF
TRBV30 | AWSKGPGELF
TRBV5-4 | ASSTDRASGNTIY
TRBV10-3 | AISQAASEQF
TRBV11-2 | ASSRLETQY
TRBV19 | ASSLDRGTEAF